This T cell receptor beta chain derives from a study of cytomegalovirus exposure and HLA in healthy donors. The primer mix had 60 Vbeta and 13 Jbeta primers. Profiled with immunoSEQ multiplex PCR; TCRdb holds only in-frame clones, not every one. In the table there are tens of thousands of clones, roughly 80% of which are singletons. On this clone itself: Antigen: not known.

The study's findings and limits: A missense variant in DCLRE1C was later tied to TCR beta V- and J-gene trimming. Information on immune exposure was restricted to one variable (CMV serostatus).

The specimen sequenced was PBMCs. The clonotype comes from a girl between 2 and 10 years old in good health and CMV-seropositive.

The CDR3 DNA reads as TGCGCCAGCAGCTTGGGTAGCGAGAACTACAATGAGCAGTTCTTC. Protein sequence: CASSLGSENYNEQFF. The chain employs TRBV5-1 and TRBJ2-1, with a possible D match to TRBD2 (5 bases). Germline assignment: CDR1 SGHRS and CDR2 YFSETQ. The CDR3 length is 15 residues. With 0 bases removed from V and 3 bases from J, the gap between germline ends came to 10 bases.